The 5 T cell receptor beta chains reported below all come from one sample, sequenced in a study of shared clonotypes between healthy human individuals. The assay was immunoSEQ multiplex PCR, and TCRdb's table has in-frame clones only and misses some. The sample has about 2,100,000 clones; under 95% are singletons. Terminally differentiated effector memory CD45RA+ cells were excluded by CCR7 positive selection of CD45RO-negative cells. Material for sequencing was naive CD8+ T cells from PBMCs. The receptor source for this set is a man aged 18 to 30 in good health. Some clones in this sample may be carry-over from other donors' samples.

V and J are TRBV9 and TRBJ2-2; the match to TRBD2 covers 10 bases. Germline loops: CDR1 SGDLS, CDR2 YYNGEE. The length of the CDR3 is 14 residues. Trimming at V came to 6 bases and at J to 6 bases, leaving 5 bases not matched to a gene. The CDR3 spells CASTPAGGSGELFF. DNA of the CDR3: TGTGCCAGCACCCCAGCGGGAGGGTCCGGGGAGCTGTTTTTT.

This chain joins TRBV29-1 and TRBJ2-5; TRBD2 agrees at 8 bases. V lost 5 bases to trimming and J lost 4 bases; unmatched junction nucleotides: 6. CDR1 and CDR2 from the germline V gene are SQVTM and ANQGSEA. This CDR3 region has 13 residues. The CDR3 is CSVRAGEGETQYF. For the CDR3, the DNA is TGCAGCGTTCGAGCGGGAGAAGGAGAGACCCAGTACTTC.

This rearrangement joins TRBV2 to TRBJ2-2; the match to TRBD2 covers 9 bases. The ends lost 4 bases at V and 8 bases at J; junction bases unmatched: 14. Germline CDR1 reads SNHLY; CDR2 reads FYNNEI. CDR3 size: 17 residues. CDR3 bases: TGTGCCAGCAGTGTTCCAGCGGGAGGATTACTGTCGGGGGAGCTGTTTTTT. Amino acids: CASSVPAGGLLSGELFF.

The chain couples TRBV2 to TRBJ1-3; D is unclear. There are 12 residues in the CDR3. Trimming pared 3 bases from V and 4 bases from J, leaving 4 bases between. Germline CDR1 SNHLY, CDR2 FYNNEI. CDR3 nucleotides: TGTGCCAGCAGTGAGAGGGGAAACACCATATATTTT. Translating gives CASSERGNTIYF. The full variable domain, in which reference TRBV2 and TRBJ1-3 provide the parts outside the CDR3, is EPEVTQTPSHQVTQMGQEVILRCVPISNHLYFYWYRQILGQKVEFLVSFYNNEISEKSEIFDDQFSVERPDGSNFTLKIRSTKLEDSAMYFCASSERGNTIYFGEGSWLTVV.

The rearrangement joins TRBV7-8 to TRBJ2-5; D might be TRBD1 or TRBD2, each matching 5 bases. The V end was cut by 3 bases, the J end by 5 bases, with 13 bases between. CDR3 length equals 14 residues. The germline V gene encodes CDR1 SGHVS and CDR2 FQNEAQ. The CDR3 here is CASSLGPPLETQYF. In nucleotides, the CDR3 is TGTGCCAGCAGCTTGGGACCTCCCCTGGAGACCCAGTACTTC. Full variable domain (remainder filled in from reference TRBV7-8 and TRBJ2-5): GAGVSQSPRYKVAKRGQDVALRCDPISGHVSLFWYQQALGQGPEFLTYFQNEAQLDKSGLPSDRFFAERPEGSVSTLKIQRTQQEDSAVYLCASSLGPPLETQYFGPGTRLLVL.